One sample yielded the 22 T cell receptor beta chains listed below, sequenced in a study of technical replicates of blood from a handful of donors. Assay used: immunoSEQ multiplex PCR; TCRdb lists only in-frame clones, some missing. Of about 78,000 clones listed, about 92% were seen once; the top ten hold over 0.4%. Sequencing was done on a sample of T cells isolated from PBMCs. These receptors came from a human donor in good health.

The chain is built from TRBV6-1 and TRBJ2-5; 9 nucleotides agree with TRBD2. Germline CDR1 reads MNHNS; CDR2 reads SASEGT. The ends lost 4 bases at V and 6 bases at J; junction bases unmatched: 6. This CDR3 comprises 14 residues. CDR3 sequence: CASSAGTSSQTQYF. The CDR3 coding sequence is TGTGCCAGCAGTGCCGGGACTAGCAGCCAGACCCAGTACTTC.

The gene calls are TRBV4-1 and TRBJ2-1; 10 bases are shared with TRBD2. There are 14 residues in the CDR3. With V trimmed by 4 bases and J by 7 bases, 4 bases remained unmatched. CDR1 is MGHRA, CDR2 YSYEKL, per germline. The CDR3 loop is CASSRKREGNEQFF. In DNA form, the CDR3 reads TGCGCCAGCAGCCGTAAGCGGGAGGGGAATGAGCAGTTCTTC.

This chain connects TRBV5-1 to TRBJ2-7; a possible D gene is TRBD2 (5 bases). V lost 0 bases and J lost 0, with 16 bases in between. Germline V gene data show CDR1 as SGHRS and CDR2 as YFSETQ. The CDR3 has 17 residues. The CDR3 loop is CASSLALDSAYSYEQYF. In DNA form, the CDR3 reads TGCGCCAGCAGCTTGGCTTTAGATAGCGCCTACTCCTACGAGCAGTACTTC.

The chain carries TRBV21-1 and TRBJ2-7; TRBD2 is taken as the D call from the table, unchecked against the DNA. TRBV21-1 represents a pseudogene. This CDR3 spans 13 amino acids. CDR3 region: CASEPLVRNEQYF. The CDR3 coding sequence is TGTGCCAGCGAGCCCTTAGTTCGCAACGAGCAGTACTTC.

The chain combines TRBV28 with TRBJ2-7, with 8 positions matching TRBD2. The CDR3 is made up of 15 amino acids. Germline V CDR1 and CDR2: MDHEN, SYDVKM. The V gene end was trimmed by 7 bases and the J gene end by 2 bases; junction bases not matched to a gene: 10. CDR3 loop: CASNLSGRGTYEQYF. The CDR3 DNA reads TGTGCCAGCAACCTAAGCGGGAGAGGAACCTACGAGCAGTACTTC.

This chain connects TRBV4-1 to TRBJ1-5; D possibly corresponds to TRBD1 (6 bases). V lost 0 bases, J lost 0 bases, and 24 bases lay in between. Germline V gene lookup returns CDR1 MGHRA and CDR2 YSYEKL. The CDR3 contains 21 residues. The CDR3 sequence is CASSQDVHLNRGGDSNQPQHF. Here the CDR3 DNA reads TGCGCCAGCAGCCAAGACGTTCACCTCAATCGTGGGGGCGATAGCAATCAGCCCCAGCATTTT.

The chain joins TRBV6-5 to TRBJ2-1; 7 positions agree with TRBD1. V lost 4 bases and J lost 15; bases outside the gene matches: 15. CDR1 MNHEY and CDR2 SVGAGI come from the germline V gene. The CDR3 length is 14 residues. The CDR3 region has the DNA TGTGCCAGCAGTTGGGGGACAGAATACGAAGGTCTGTTCTTC. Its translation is CASSWGTEYEGLFF.

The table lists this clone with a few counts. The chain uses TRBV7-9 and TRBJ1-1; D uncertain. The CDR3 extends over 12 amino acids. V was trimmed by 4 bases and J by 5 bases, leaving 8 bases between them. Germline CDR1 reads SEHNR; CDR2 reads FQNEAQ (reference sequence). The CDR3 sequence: CASSWRRTEAFF. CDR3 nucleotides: TGTGCCAGCAGCTGGAGACGGACTGAAGCTTTCTTT.

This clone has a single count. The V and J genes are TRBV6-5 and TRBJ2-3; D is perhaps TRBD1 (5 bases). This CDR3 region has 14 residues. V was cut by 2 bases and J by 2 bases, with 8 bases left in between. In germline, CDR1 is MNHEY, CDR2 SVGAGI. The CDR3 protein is CASSYGHLTDTQYF. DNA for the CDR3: TGTGCCAGCAGTTACGGACACCTCACAGATACGCAGTATTTT.

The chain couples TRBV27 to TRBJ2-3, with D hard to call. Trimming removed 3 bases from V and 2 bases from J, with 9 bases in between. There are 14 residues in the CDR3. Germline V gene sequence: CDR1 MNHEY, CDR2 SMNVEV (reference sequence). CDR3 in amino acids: CASSFARSTDTQYF. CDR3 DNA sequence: TGTGCCAGCAGTTTTGCTAGATCCACAGATACGCAGTATTTT.

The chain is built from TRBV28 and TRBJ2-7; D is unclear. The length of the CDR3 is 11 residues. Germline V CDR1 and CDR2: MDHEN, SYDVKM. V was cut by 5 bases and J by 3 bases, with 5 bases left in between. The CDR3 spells CASSLNYEQYF. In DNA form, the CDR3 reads TGTGCCAGCAGTCTTAACTACGAGCAGTACTTC.

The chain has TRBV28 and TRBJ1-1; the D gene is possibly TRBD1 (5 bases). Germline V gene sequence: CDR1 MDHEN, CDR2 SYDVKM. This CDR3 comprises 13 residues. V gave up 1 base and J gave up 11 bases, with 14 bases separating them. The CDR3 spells CASSLLAGSRAFF. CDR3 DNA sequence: TGTGCCAGCAGTTTATTAGCAGGGTCTAGGGCTTTCTTT. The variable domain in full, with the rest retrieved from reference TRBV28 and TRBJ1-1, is DVKVTQSSRYLVKRTGEKVFLECVQDMDHENMFWYRQDPGLGLRLIYFSYDVKMKEKGDIPEGYSVSREKKERFSLILESASTNQTSMYLCASSLLAGSRAFFGQGTRLTVV.

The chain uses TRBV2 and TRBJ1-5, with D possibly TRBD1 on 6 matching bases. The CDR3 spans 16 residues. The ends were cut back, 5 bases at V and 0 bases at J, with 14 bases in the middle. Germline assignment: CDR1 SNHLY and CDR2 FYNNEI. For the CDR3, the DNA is TGTGCCAGCAGTCCCTCCGGACAGTATAGCAATCAGCCCCAGCATTTT. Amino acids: CASSPSGQYSNQPQHF.

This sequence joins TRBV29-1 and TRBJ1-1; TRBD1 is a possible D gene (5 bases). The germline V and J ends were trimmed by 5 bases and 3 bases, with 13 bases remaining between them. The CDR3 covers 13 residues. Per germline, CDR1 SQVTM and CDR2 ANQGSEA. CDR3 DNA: TGCAGCGTTCAGGGTTTTGGGGACACTGAAGCTTTCTTT. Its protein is CSVQGFGDTEAFF.

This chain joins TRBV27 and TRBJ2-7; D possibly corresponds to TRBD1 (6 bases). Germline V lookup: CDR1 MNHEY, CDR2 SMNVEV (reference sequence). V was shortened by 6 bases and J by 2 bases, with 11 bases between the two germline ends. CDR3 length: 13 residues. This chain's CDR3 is CASSQQGPYEQYF. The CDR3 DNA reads TGTGCCAGCAGCCAACAGGGACCCTACGAGCAGTACTTC.

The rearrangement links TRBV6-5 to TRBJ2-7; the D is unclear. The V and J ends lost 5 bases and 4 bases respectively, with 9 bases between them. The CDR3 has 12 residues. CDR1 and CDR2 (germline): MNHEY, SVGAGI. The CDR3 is CASSTGPYEQYF. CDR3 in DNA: TGTGCCAGCAGTACCGGTCCTTACGAGCAGTACTTC.

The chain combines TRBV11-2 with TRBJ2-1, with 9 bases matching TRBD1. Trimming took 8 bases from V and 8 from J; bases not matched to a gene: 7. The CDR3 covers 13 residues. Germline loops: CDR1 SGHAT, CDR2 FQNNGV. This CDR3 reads CASEGTGFYEQFF. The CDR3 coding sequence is TGTGCCAGCGAAGGGACAGGGTTCTATGAGCAGTTCTTC.

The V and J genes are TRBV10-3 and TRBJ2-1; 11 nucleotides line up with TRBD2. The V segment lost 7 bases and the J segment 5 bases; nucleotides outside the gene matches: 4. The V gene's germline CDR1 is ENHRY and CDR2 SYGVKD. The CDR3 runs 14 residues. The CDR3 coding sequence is TGTGCCATCACCACTAGCGGGAGCCACAATGAGCAGTTCTTC. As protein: CAITTSGSHNEQFF.

CDR3 nucleotides: TGTGCCAGTAGTAAACAGGGGAGGGAAGCTTTCTTT. Protein: CASSKQGREAFF. The chain recombines TRBV19 with TRBJ1-1; 7 bases map to TRBD1. This CDR3 has 12 amino acids. Germline trimming cut 4 bases from V and 8 bases from J; bases unmatched to any gene: 4. CDR1 is LNHDA, CDR2 SQIVND, per germline (reference sequence).

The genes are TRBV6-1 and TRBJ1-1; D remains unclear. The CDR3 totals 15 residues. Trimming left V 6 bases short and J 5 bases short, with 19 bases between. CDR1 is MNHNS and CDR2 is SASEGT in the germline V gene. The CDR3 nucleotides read TGTGCCAGCAGCCCCCATAAGGAGATTCAAACTGAAGCTTTCTTT. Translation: CASSPHKEIQTEAFF.

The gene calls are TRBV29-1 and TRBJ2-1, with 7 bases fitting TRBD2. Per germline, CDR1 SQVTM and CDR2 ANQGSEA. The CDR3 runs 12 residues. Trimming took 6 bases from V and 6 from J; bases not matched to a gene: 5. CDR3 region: CSVLGRGNEQFF. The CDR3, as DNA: TGCAGCGTCCTAGGGAGGGGCAATGAGCAGTTCTTC.

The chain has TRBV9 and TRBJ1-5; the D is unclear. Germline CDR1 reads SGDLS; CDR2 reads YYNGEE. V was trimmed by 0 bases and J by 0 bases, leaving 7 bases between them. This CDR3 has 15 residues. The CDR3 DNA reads TGTGCCAGCAGCGTAGGCGGTTTTAGCAATCAGCCCCAGCATTTT. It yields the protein CASSVGGFSNQPQHF.